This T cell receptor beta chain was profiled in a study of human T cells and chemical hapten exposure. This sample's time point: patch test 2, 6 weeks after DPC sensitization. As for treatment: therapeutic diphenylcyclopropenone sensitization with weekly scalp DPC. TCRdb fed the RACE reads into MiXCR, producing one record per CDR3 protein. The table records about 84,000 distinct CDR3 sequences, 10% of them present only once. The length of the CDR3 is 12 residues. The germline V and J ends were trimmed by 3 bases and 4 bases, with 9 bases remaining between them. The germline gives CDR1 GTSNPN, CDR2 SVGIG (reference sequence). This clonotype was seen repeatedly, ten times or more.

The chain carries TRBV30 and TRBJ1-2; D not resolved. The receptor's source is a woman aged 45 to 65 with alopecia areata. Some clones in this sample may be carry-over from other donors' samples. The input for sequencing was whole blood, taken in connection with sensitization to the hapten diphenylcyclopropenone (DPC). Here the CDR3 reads CAWSGVGYGYTF. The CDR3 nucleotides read TGTGCCTGGAGCGGGGTAGGCTATGGCTACACCTTC.